This TCR beta chain emerged from a study of CD8 T cells in Susac syndrome. Notes on the study in general: In its TCR sequencing and HLA analysis, the study acknowledged that the number of individuals was relatively small.

The CDR3 extends over 14 amino acids. Trimming left V 4 bases short and J 0 bases short, with 9 bases between. Germline assignment: CDR1 SQVTM and CDR2 ANQGSEA. A quantity of about 0.5 to 1 ug RNA underwent reverse transcription using random hexamers. TCRdb re-derived calls from the immunoSEQ multiplex PCR reads in MiXCR, one entry per CDR3 protein. Of about 200,000 distinct CDR3 sequences in the sample, roughly 95% are singletons; the top ten hold about 0.095%. With regard to this clonotype: Its antigen remains unidentified.

Specimen: CD4+ T cells from PBMCs. This TCR was sampled from a human donor in good health. The V and J genes are TRBV29-1 and TRBJ2-2; D call uncertain. The CDR3: CSVGRVPNTGELFF. In DNA form, the CDR3 reads TGCAGCGTTGGAAGGGTTCCGAACACCGGGGAGCTGTTTTTT.